The clone carrying this T cell receptor (beta chain) was observed a few times. Antigen: not known. Each CDR3 protein is one row after TCRdb ran MiXCR on the 5' RACE reads. The sample includes about 570,000 distinct CDR3 sequences, roughly 9.5% seen only once; the top ten take under 3.5%. The V gene's germline CDR1 is SGHRS and CDR2 YFSETQ. This CDR3 spans 14 amino acids. V was shortened by 4 bases and J by 2 bases, with 13 bases between the two germline ends. The data were taken from a study of identical twins. Study-wide results and caveats: Out-of-frame alpha sequences that twins shared showed excess low generation probability. Sequences that were beta out-of-frame showed weaker excess twin sharing. Models, which agreed with sharing between unrelated individuals, nonetheless underestimated the out-of-frame TCR alpha sharing seen in monozygotic twins.

This same sample was also part of a study on yellow fever vaccine responses in identical twins.

The specimen was PBMCs. The genes are TRBV5-1 and TRBJ2-7; weak D call: TRBD2 (6 bases). This receptor was obtained from a woman under 30 in good health. DNA of the CDR3: TGCGCCAGCAGCGCCGATCCGGGGGCCTACGAGCAGTACTTC. Its translation: CASSADPGAYEQYF.